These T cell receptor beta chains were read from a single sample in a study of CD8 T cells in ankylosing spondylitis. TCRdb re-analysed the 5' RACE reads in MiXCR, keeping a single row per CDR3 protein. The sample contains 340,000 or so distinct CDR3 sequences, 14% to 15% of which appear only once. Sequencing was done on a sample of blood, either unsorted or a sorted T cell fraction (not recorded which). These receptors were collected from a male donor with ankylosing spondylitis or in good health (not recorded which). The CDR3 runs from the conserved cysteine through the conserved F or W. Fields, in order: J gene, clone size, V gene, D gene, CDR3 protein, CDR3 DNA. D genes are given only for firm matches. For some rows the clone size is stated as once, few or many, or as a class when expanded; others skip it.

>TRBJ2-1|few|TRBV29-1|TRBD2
CSGTSGYYNEQFF
TGCAGCGGAACTAGCGGATACTACAATGAGCAGTTCTTC
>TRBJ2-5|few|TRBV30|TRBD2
CAWNSWTSGTSQETQYF
TGTGCCTGGAATAGTTGGACTAGCGGGACCTCTCAAGAGACCCAGTACTTC
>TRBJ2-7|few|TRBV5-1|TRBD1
CASSWDRGIYEQYF
TGCGCCAGCAGCTGGGACAGGGGGATCTACGAGCAGTACTTC
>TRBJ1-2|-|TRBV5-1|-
CASSLGQVQNGYTF
TGCGCCAGCAGCTTGGGACAGGTCCAAAATGGCTACACCTTC
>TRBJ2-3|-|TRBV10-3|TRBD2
CAIGRGLEVDTQYF
TGTGCCATCGGGAGGGGCCTAGAAGTAGATACGCAGTATTTT
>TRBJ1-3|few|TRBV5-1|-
CASSLEQGSYTIYF
TGCGCCAGCAGCTTGGAACAGGGAAGTTACACCATATATTTT
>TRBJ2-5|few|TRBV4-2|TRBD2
CASSGRGGETQYF
TGTGCCAGCAGCGGGAGGGGCGGGGAGACCCAGTACTTC
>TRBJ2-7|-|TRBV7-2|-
CASRPGLASYEQYF
TGTGCCAGCAGACCCGGACTGGCTTCCTACGAGCAGTACTTC
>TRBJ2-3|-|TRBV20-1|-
CSAPGPGTDTQYF
TGCAGTGCCCCGGGACCCGGCACAGATACGCAGTATTTT
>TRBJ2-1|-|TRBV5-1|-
CASSLGEHLFNEQFF
TGCGCCAGCAGCTTGGGGGAGCACCTATTTAATGAGCAGTTCTTC
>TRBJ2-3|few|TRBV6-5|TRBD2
CASSLTSGKGDTQYF
TGTGCCAGCAGCTTGACTAGCGGGAAAGGGGATACGCAGTATTTT
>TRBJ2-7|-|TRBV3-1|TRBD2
CASSQDPSSGGVF
TGTGCCAGCAGCCAAGATCCATCCAGCGGGGGTGTCTTC
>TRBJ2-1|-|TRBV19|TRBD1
CASKGGQGRGNEQFF
TGTGCCAGTAAGGGGGGACAGGGGCGCGGCAATGAGCAGTTCTTC
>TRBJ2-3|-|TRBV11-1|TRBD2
CASSLLPSGWAVSTDTQYF
TGTGCCAGCAGTCTCCTCCCTAGCGGGTGGGCCGTGAGCACAGATACGCAGTATTTT
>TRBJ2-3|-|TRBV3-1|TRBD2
CASSLLGGGEADTQYF
TGTGCCAGCAGCCTCCTTGGGGGGGGAGAAGCAGATACGCAGTATTTT
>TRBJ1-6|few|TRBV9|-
CASSGGDPYNSPLHF
TGTGCCAGCAGCGGTGGGGATCCCTATAATTCACCCCTCCACTTT
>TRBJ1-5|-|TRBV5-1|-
CASSLEEFSNQPQHF
TGCGCCAGCAGCTTGGAGGAATTTAGCAATCAGCCCCAGCATTTT
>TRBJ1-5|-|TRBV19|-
CASRGPTNQPQHF
TGTGCCAGTAGAGGGCCGACTAATCAGCCCCAGCATTTT
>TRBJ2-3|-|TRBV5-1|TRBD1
CASSLVGGGMRGPTDTQYF
TGCGCCAGCAGCTTGGTCGGCGGTGGTATGAGGGGGCCCACAGATACGCAGTATTTT
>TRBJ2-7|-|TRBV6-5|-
CASSYSSGRPSEQYF
TGTGCCAGCAGTTACTCGAGCGGGCGTCCCTCCGAGCAGTACTTC
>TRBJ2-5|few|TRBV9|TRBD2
CASSVQLAGPIQETQYF
TGTGCCAGCAGCGTACAACTAGCGGGCCCCATCCAAGAGACCCAGTACTTC
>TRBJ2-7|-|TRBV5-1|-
CASSLADRAGEQYF
TGCGCCAGCAGCTTGGCCGATAGGGCAGGTGAGCAGTACTTC